These 16 T cell receptor beta chains were sequenced from one sample in a study of T cell repertoires in cytomegalovirus infection. Their specific antigens are unknown. TCRdb re-derived calls from the reads in MiXCR, one entry per CDR3 protein. The sample carries about 480,000 distinct CDR3 sequences, around a third recorded once. Sequences were derived from cultured PBMCs, sampled from culture after CMV antigen stimulation. These receptor sequences come from a human donor in good health (CMV status not recorded). Some clones in this sample may be carry-over from other donors' samples.

The chain uses TRBV6-2 or TRBV6-3 and TRBJ1-5, with 9 bases lining up with TRBD1. Per the germline V gene, CDR1 is MNHEY and CDR2 is SVGEGT. The CDR3 length is 17 residues. The V segment lost 5 bases and the J segment 6 bases; nucleotides outside the gene matches: 14. The CDR3 is CASSHGQGWFSSQPQHF. Here the CDR3 DNA reads TGTGCCAGCAGTCATGGACAGGGGTGGTTTTCCAGTCAGCCCCAGCATTTT.

This clonotype came up many times. The CDR3: CASSSSGTNYEQYF. The DNA for the CDR3 is TGTGCCAGCAGCTCATCCGGGACCAATTACGAGCAGTACTTC. The chain carries TRBV7-2 and TRBJ2-7, with D possibly being TRBD1 or TRBD2 (5 bases each). The CDR3 covers 14 residues. The V and J ends lost 4 bases and 4 bases respectively, with 14 bases between them. Germline loops: CDR1 SGHTA, CDR2 FQGNSA. Full variable domain (missing parts from reference TRBV7-2 and TRBJ2-7): GAGVSQSPSNKVTEKGKDVELRCDPISGHTALYWYRQSLGQGLEFLIYFQGNSAPDKSGLPSDRFSAERTGGSVSTLTIQRTQQEDSAVYLCASSSSGTNYEQYFGPGTRLTVT.

This clonotype was counted at least ten times. DNA of the CDR3: TGTGCCAGCAGCTCGTATTTCGCCAATGAGCAGTTCTTC. This codes for CASSSYFANEQFF. The genes are TRBV7-2 and TRBJ2-1, with D hard to call. CDR1 and CDR2 (germline): SGHTA, FQGNSA. This CDR3 region has 13 residues. With 4 bases removed from V and 6 bases from J, the gap between germline ends came to 10 bases.

The chain carries TRBV11-2 and TRBJ2-1, with D tentatively TRBD1 or TRBD2 (5 bases each). Trimming cost V 2 bases and J 6 bases, with 11 bases left between them. The germline V gene has CDR1 SGHAT and CDR2 FQNNGV. CDR3 length equals 14 residues. DNA of the CDR3: TGTGCCAGCAGCTTACAGGGAGAGGGCAATGAGCAGTTCTTC. This sequence encodes CASSLQGEGNEQFF.

The V call is TRBV6-5, the J call TRBJ2-7, with 11 nucleotides matching TRBD1. Germline V gives CDR1 MNHEY, CDR2 SVGAGI. V trimming: 4 bases; J trimming: 2 bases; junction bases outside the gene matches: 4. The CDR3 is 15 residues long. CDR3 amino acids: CASSLGQGGTYEQYV. CDR3 sequence (DNA): TGTGCCAGCAGTTTGGGACAGGGGGGTACCTACGAGCAGTACGTC.

The rearrangement links TRBV19 to TRBJ2-7; TRBD2 is a possible D gene (6 bases). This CDR3 region has 13 residues. The V end was cut by 9 bases, the J end by 2 bases, with 14 bases between. Germline assignment: CDR1 LNHDA and CDR2 SQIVND (reference sequence). The CDR3 sequence: CARGLTGAYEQYV. CDR3 DNA: TGTGCCAGGGGACTGACGGGGGCCTACGAGCAGTACGTC.

The sample holds a few counts of this clonotype. V usage is TRBV20-1 and J usage is TRBJ2-3, with 10 bases lining up with TRBD2. This CDR3 comprises 14 residues. V gave up 5 bases and J gave up 5 bases; unmatched junction bases: 7. CDR1 and CDR2 (germline): DFQATT, SNEGSKA (reference sequence). For the CDR3, the DNA is TGCAGTGCTTATCTAGCGGGAGTAGAAGATACGCAGTATTTT. It is translated as CSAYLAGVEDTQYF.

This clonotype was seen a few times. J is TRBJ1-3 and V is TRBV5-6; D is possibly TRBD1 (5 bases). CDR3 length equals 17 residues. Trimming shortened V by 4 bases and J by 0 bases, and 17 bases separated the two germline ends. The germline gives CDR1 SGHDT, CDR2 YYEEEE. The CDR3 reads CASSGRGRGFSGNTIYF. DNA of the CDR3: TGTGCCAGCAGCGGAAGGGGAAGAGGGTTCTCTGGAAACACCATATATTTT.

This chain uses TRBV7-2 with TRBJ2-5; 11 bases agree with TRBD1. CDR1 is SGHTA and CDR2 is FQGNSA in the germline V gene. The V gene end was trimmed by 5 bases and the J gene end by 2 bases; junction bases not matched to a gene: 13. This CDR3 is built from 18 residues. The chain's CDR3 is CASSHVTRTGGGQETQYF. The CDR3 nucleotides are TGTGCCAGCAGCCATGTGACTCGGACAGGGGGCGGACAAGAGACCCAGTACTTC. The full variable domain, rest sourced from reference TRBV7-2 and TRBJ2-5, is GAGVSQSPSNKVTEKGKDVELRCDPISGHTALYWYRQSLGQGLEFLIYFQGNSAPDKSGLPSDRFSAERTGGSVSTLTIQRTQQEDSAVYLCASSHVTRTGGGQETQYFGPGTRLLVL.

This sequence joins TRBV2 and TRBJ1-5; D call uncertain. V lost 2 bases to trimming and J lost 3 bases, with 8 bases between them. The length of the CDR3 is 14 residues. CDR1 and CDR2 (germline): SNHLY, FYNNEI. CDR3 protein: CASSEKAVNQPQHF. The DNA of the CDR3 is TGTGCCAGCAGTGAAAAGGCGGTCAATCAGCCCCAGCATTTT.

The count of this clonotype is one. The CDR3 nucleotides are TGTGCCAGCAGCTTAGATCGTCCTAGCTCCTACGAGCAGTACGTC. Protein sequence: CASSLDRPSSYEQYV. The chain recombines TRBV11-2 with TRBJ2-7; D gene unclear. Germline V gives CDR1 SGHAT, CDR2 FQNNGV. This CDR3 has 15 amino acids. The V and J ends lost 0 bases and 0 bases respectively, with 9 bases between them.

The DNA of the CDR3 is TGTGCCAGCAGGGACGGACAGGGAGAGACCCAGTACTTC. Translation: CASRDGQGETQYF. The chain joins TRBV6-2 or TRBV6-3 to TRBJ2-5; 8 bases align to TRBD1. With V trimmed by 6 bases and J by 4 bases, 4 bases remained unmatched. The CDR3 covers 13 residues. Germline lookup yields CDR1 MNHEY and CDR2 SVGEGT.

The V call is TRBV28, the J call TRBJ1-3; no definite D call. This CDR3 contains 14 residues. The germline gives CDR1 MDHEN, CDR2 SYDVKM. V shed 4 bases and J shed 2 bases, with 9 bases lying between them. CDR3 region: CASSYTDAGNTIYF. CDR3 sequence (DNA): TGTGCCAGCAGTTACACCGACGCTGGAAACACCATATATTTT.

This rearrangement joins TRBV24-1 to TRBJ2-3; TRBD2 matches at 7 bases. The ends lost 3 bases at V and 4 bases at J; junction bases unmatched: 6. Germline V CDR1 and CDR2: KGHDR, SFDVKD. This CDR3 comprises 15 residues. The CDR3 region has the DNA TGTGCCACCAGTGATCCCGGGACTATTGCAGATACGCAGTATTTT. This codes for CATSDPGTIADTQYF.

Many counts were recorded for this clonotype. V and J are TRBV4-1 and TRBJ2-1; 9 nucleotides match TRBD2. The CDR3 consists of 16 residues. V gave up 1 base and J gave up 8 bases; unmatched junction bases: 9. Per the germline V gene, CDR1 is MGHRA and CDR2 is YSYEKL. CDR3 nucleotides: TGCGCCAGCAGCCAAGTGAATCGACGCGGGAGGGATGAGCAGTTCTTC. It codes for CASSQVNRRGRDEQFF.

This rearrangement joins TRBV11-3 to TRBJ2-2; the D is unclear. This CDR3 is 13 amino acids long. Germline values: CDR1 SGHNT, CDR2 YENEEA. V lost 4 bases to trimming and J lost 4 bases, with 7 bases between them. The CDR3 sequence: CASSSQATGELFF. In nucleotides, the CDR3 is TGTGCCAGCAGCTCCCAGGCCACCGGGGAGCTGTTTTTT.